A single sample gave rise to the 5 T cell receptor beta chains below, sequenced in a study of blood T cell repertoires in COVID-19. TCRdb's copy holds only in-frame clones and misses some; the assay was immunoSEQ multiplex PCR. Here the sample spans about 440,000 clones, about 89% being singletons. The sequencing sample was made of peripheral blood. The receptors come from a woman between 25 and 40 years old with acute or convalescent COVID-19.

Written as DNA, the CDR3 is TGCAGCGCGAGCCGGGACACCGAGCAGTACTTC. It translates to CSASRDTEQYF. The chain links TRBV29-1 to TRBJ2-7, with a tentative D call TRBD1 (6 bases). The germline V and J ends were trimmed by 7 bases and 6 bases, with 13 bases remaining between them. This CDR3 has 11 residues. Per the germline V gene, CDR1 is SQVTM and CDR2 is ANQGSEA.

This clone has at least ten counts. V and J are TRBV2 and TRBJ2-5, with 8 bases lining up with TRBD1. J was trimmed by 5 bases and V by 4 bases; bases with no gene match: 6. The germline V gene has CDR1 SNHLY and CDR2 FYNNEI. The CDR3 totals 14 residues. As DNA, the CDR3 is TGTGCCAGCAGTGGGGGGACAGGCGGGGAGACCCAGTACTTC. Protein sequence: CASSGGTGGETQYF.

The chain carries TRBV7-8 and TRBJ1-5; the match to TRBD1 covers 7 bases. The trim removed 6 bases at V and 5 bases at J, leaving 13 bases unmatched. The CDR3 is 16 residues long. The V gene's germline CDR1 is SGHVS and CDR2 FQNEAQ. CDR3 in amino acids: CASRLGDRQGHQPQHF. In nucleotides, the CDR3 is TGTGCCAGCAGACTAGGGGACAGACAGGGTCATCAGCCCCAGCATTTT.

The chain employs TRBV10-3 and TRBJ1-2; 7 bases line up with TRBD1. Germline CDR1 is ENHRY and CDR2 is SYGVKD. Trimming cost V 4 bases and J 4 bases; bases outside gene matches: 9. This CDR3 comprises 15 residues. CDR3: CAISVEGTASYGYTF. The CDR3 DNA reads TGTGCCATCAGTGTAGAAGGGACAGCAAGCTATGGCTACACCTTC.

The sample holds one count of this clone. The genes are TRBV28 and TRBJ2-3; a possible D gene is TRBD2 (6 bases). The V end was cut by 5 bases, the J end by 6 bases, with 18 bases between. Germline lookup yields CDR1 MDHEN and CDR2 SYDVKM. The CDR3 is made up of 15 amino acids. This CDR3 is CASSILPWRGDTQYF. The CDR3 DNA follows: TGTGCCAGCAGTATACTTCCCTGGCGGGGTGATACGCAGTATTTT.